This is a list of T cell receptor beta chains from one sample in a study of shared clonotypes between healthy human individuals. Sequencing was performed with immunoSEQ multiplex PCR; in TCRdb, only in-frame clones are kept and a portion is missing. The sample has fewer than 1.4 million clones; 75% to 85% are singletons. The specimen sequenced was memory CD4+ T cells from PBMCs. These receptors came from a man aged 18 to 29 in good health. Some clones in this sample may be carry-over from other donors' samples. CDR3s leave out the opening cysteine and the closing phenylalanine or tryptophan.

v_call	j_call	cdr3_aa
TRBV6-6	TRBJ2-7	ASSPPGGLVHEQY
TRBV19	TRBJ1-2	ASRRAAGGYGYT
TRBV5-1	TRBJ2-5	ASSSGTGGKETQY
TRBV6-6	TRBJ1-4	ASSSPYSGVAEKLF
TRBV10-3	TRBJ1-2	AISESSWLYGYT
TRBV7-2	TRBJ1-2	ASSLDSFIYGYT
TRBV7-2	TRBJ2-3	ASSKTSGRGADTQY
TRBV28	TRBJ2-3	ASRGAGSRGDTQY
TRBV6-5	TRBJ2-2	ASSYRTGAGELF
TRBV13	TRBJ2-5	ASSLGLTGPETQY
TRBV6-5	TRBJ2-2	ASSLTDNTGELF
TRBV19	TRBJ2-3	ASSQRGLAGTTDTQY
TRBV4-2	TRBJ2-1	ASSQERRHEQF
TRBV19	TRBJ2-7	ASSPSGTSGRSRN
TRBV5-5	TRBJ2-7	ASSLVAAEQY
TRBV7-9	TRBJ1-4	ASSSGTVSNEKLF
TRBV4-3	TRBJ1-5	ASSQDTRGNQPQH
TRBV6-1	TRBJ2-7	ASSAGTGGYEQY
TRBV21-1	TRBJ2-4	ASNLPRSDDKNIQY
TRBV9	TRBJ2-2	ASRGTGTGGTGELF
TRBV9	TRBJ1-1	ASSSTGQQNTEAF
TRBV30	TRBJ1-1	ARNAQGASEAF
TRBV4-2	TRBJ2-3	ASSQAAATSGTDTQY
TRBV27	TRBJ1-1	ASSFRQNTEAF
TRBV20-1	TRBJ2-1	SAWRNEQF
TRBV29-1	TRBJ2-2	SVAQGIATGELF
TRBV18	TRBJ1-1	ATTPGQGGVGTEAF
TRBV20-1	TRBJ1-1	SAILQVQAF
TRBV11-2	TRBJ2-7	ASSLGLDSYEQY
TRBV5-6	TRBJ2-3	ASSPAGGRTDTQY
TRBV28	TRBJ1-2	ASIGTGRPYGYT
TRBV15	TRBJ2-7	ATSRGRRSLSYEQY
TRBV5-1	TRBJ2-7	ASSQADSYDEQY
TRBV30	TRBJ1-4	AWGNEKLF
TRBV20-1	TRBJ2-5	SARVMETQY
TRBV20-1	TRBJ2-7	SASGTYEQY
TRBV5-1	TRBJ2-2	ASSFGTANTGELF
TRBV18	TRBJ1-1	ASSPLFNMNTEAF
TRBV9	TRBJ2-6	ASSLEEAGANVLT
TRBV9	TRBJ1-3	ASSHGQGVGNTIY
TRBV28	TRBJ1-2	ASSLEGRLYGYT
TRBV28	TRBJ2-7	ASNLPGQGFKQY
TRBV4-1	TRBJ2-1	ASSQETRSRYGEQF
TRBV28	TRBJ1-5	ASRGTGRSPQPQH
TRBV27	TRBJ2-3	ASSPGLGGLFTDTQY
TRBV5-6	TRBJ1-2	ASSPGQFNYGYT
TRBV9	TRBJ2-2	ASSLREGPGTGELF
TRBV28	TRBJ2-1	ASGTLEQF
TRBV2	TRBJ2-7	ASRYRDEQY
TRBV5-1	TRBJ2-7	ASSLIPGTGYDEQY
TRBV27	TRBJ2-5	ATPPGPKQETQY
TRBV28	TRBJ2-3	ASSLPGRATDTQY
TRBV7-9	TRBJ2-5	ASSSLAPQETQY